The 3 T cell receptor beta chains below were found in one sample sequenced in a study of CD8 T cells in Susac syndrome. The authors reverse transcribed 0.5 to 1 ug RNA with random hexamers. TCRdb reprocessed the immunoSEQ multiplex PCR reads with MiXCR, giving one entry per CDR3 protein. The sample shows about 240,000 distinct CDR3 sequences, approximately 95% of them seen only once. The sample taken for sequencing was CD4+ T cells from PBMCs. The source of these receptors is a human donor with Susac syndrome.

The chain couples TRBV28 to TRBJ2-3; D is perhaps TRBD1 (5 bases). Trimming stripped 3 bases from V and 0 bases from J, with 22 bases between. The CDR3 sequence is 19 residues long. CDR1 is MDHEN, CDR2 SYDVKM, per germline. The CDR3 is CASSFSGRTHRGSTDTQYF. The DNA for the CDR3 is TGTGCCAGCAGTTTTTCAGGCCGAACCCATAGGGGAAGCACAGATACGCAGTATTTT.

Comment on this clonotype: The germline gene is not matched at one end of the junction; a read error may be the cause. The CDR3 bases are TGTGCTAGCAGCTTAGGTGGTGGAGAAAAACTGTTTTTT. It is translated as CASSLGGGEKLFF. The rearrangement uses TRBV7-7 and TRBJ1-4; no clear D gene. CDR1 is SSHAT and CDR2 is FNYEAQ in the germline V gene (reference sequence). The CDR3 contains 13 residues.

The genes are TRBV1 and TRBJ1-1; the D segment call TRBD1 is taken from the table without a DNA check. TRBV1 corresponds to a pseudogene. This CDR3 region has 16 residues. As DNA, the CDR3 is TGCACCAGCAGCCATCACCGGACAGGGGAAGGGACTGAAGCTTTCTTT. Translating it yields CTSSHHRTGEGTEAFF.